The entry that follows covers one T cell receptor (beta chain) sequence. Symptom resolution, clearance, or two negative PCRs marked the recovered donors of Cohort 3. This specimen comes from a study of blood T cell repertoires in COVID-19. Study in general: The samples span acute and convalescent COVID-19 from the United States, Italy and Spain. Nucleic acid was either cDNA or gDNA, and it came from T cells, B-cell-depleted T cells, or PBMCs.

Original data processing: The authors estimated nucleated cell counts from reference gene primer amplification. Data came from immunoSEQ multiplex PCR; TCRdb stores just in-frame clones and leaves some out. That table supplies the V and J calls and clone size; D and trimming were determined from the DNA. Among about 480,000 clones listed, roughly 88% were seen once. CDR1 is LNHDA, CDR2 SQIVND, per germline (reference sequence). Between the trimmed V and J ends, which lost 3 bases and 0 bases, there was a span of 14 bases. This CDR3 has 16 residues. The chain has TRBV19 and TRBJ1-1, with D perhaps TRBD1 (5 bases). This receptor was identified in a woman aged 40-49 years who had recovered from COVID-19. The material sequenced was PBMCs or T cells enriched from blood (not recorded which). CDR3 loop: CASSINTGEVNTEAFF. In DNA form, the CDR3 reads TGTGCCAGTAGTATTAACACAGGTGAGGTGAACACTGAAGCTTTCTTT.